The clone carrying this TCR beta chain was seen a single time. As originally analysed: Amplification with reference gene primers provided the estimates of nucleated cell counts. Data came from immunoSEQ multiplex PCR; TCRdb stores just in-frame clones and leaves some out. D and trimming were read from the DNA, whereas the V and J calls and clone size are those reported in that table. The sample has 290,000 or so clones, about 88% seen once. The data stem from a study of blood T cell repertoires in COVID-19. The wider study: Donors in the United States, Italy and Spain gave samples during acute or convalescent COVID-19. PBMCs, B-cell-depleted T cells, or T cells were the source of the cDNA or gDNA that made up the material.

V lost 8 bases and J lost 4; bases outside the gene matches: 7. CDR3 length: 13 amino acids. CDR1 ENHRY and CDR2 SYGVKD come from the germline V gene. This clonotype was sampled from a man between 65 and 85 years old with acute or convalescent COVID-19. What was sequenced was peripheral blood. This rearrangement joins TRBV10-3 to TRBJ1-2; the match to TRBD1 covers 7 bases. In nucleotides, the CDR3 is TGTGCCATCCCACCGACAGGGCGCTATGGCTACACCTTC. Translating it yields CAIPPTGRYGYTF.